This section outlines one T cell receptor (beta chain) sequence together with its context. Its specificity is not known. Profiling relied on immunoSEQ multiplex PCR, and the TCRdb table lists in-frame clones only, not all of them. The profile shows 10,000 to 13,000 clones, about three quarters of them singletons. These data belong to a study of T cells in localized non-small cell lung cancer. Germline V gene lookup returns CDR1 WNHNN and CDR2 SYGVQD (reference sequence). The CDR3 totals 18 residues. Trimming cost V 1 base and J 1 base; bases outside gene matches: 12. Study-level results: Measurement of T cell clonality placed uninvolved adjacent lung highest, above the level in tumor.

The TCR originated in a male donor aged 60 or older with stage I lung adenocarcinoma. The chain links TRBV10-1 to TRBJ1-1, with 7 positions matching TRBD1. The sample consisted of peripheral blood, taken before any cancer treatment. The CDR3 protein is CASSEYPTGAKRNTEAFF. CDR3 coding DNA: TGCGCCAGCAGTGAGTATCCAACAGGGGCTAAAAGGAACACTGAAGCTTTCTTT.